One sample yielded the 20 T cell receptor beta chains listed below, sequenced in a study of Ad26.COV2.S vaccination and SARS-CoV-2 variants (dated by TCRdb to the early 2020s). The library was produced with the immunoSEQ multiplex PCR assay. TCRdb's version of the immuneACCESS table is confined to in-frame rearrangements and falls short of the full clone set. An unresolved V gene accounts for under half of the shortfall where checked; the remainder is of unknown origin. The sample profile shows over 350,000 clones; 75% to 90% of them were found once. The top ten hold about 3.6% of the sample. According to the study, the label for this sample's treatment or condition signals: 19 received Ad26.COV2.S at low or high dose, single or two shots; several received placebo; per-sample allocation not given. For vaccine and placebo recipients, repertoires were sequenced using samples collected on day 63 after the first injection.

Sequenced here: peripheral blood, sampled in a trial of Ad26.COV2.S vaccine versus placebo. These receptors all come from a person between 18 and 60 years old who received the Ad26.COV2.S COVID-19 vaccine or a placebo.

This clone came up once. J is TRBJ2-2 and V is TRBV7-2; the D is unclear. The germline CDR1 and CDR2 sequences are SGHTA and FQGNSA. This CDR3 has 12 residues. V was cut by 2 bases and J by 6 bases, with 4 bases left in between. CDR3 sequence reads: CASSLSPGELFF. In nucleotides, the CDR3 is TGTGCCAGCAGCTTATCACCCGGGGAGCTGTTTTTT.

The chain is built from TRBV25-1 and TRBJ2-5; D tentatively fits TRBD1 or TRBD2 (7 bases each). The CDR3 sequence is 15 residues long. CDR1 MGHDK and CDR2 SYGVNS come from the germline V gene. With 2 bases removed from V and 4 bases from J, the gap between germline ends came to 14 bases. The CDR3 DNA reads as TGTGCCAGCAGTGAAGGGGTCAGGGGGGGAGAGACCCAGTACTTC. This sequence encodes CASSEGVRGGETQYF.

This rearrangement joins TRBV4-3 to TRBJ1-1; D possibly corresponds to TRBD1 (5 bases). This CDR3 region has 14 residues. The V gene lost 0 bases and the J gene lost 7 bases, with 12 bases spanning the gap. CDR1 LGHNA and CDR2 YSLEER come from the germline V gene. The CDR3: CASSQDSGGSEAFF. CDR3 nucleotide sequence: TGCGCCAGCAGCCAAGATTCCGGGGGTAGTGAAGCTTTCTTT.

The rearrangement joins TRBV27 to TRBJ2-1, with a tentative D call TRBD1 (6 bases). CDR1 and CDR2 from the germline V gene are MNHEY and SMNVEV (reference sequence). The CDR3 consists of 17 residues. V lost 1 base and J lost 0, with 13 bases in between. CDR3 region: CASSLYQGPTSYNEQFF. The CDR3 DNA sequence: TGTGCCAGCAGTTTATATCAGGGGCCCACCTCCTACAATGAGCAGTTCTTC.

The chain recombines TRBV6-2 or TRBV6-3 with TRBJ1-6; 7 bases map to TRBD1. With 1 base clipped from V and 8 bases from J, the junction kept 11 bases outside the gene matches. The CDR3 length is 17 residues. Germline CDR1 is MNHEY and CDR2 is SVGEGT. This chain's CDR3 is CASSYLQGRGWYSPLHF. Written as DNA, the CDR3 is TGTGCCAGCAGTTACTTACAGGGGAGGGGATGGTATTCACCCCTCCACTTT.

This rearrangement joins TRBV5-1 to TRBJ2-7; possibly TRBD1 for D (6 bases). CDR1 is SGHRS, CDR2 YFSETQ, per germline. The CDR3 length is 14 residues. The V and J ends lost 2 bases and 2 bases respectively, with 11 bases between them. The CDR3 nucleotides are TGCGCCAGCAGCTTCACAGGGTCTACCTACGAGCAGTACTTC. Translated, it gives CASSFTGSTYEQYF.

The chain couples TRBV24-1 to TRBJ2-3; TRBD1 matches at 9 bases. CDR3 length: 14 amino acids. The V and J ends lost 11 bases and 3 bases, in that order; junction bases with no gene match: 8. CDR1 and CDR2 from the germline V gene are KGHDR and SFDVKD. The CDR3 here is CAIAPGQGTDTQYF. As DNA, the CDR3 is TGTGCCATCGCTCCGGGACAGGGAACAGATACGCAGTATTTT.

The genes are TRBV16 and TRBJ2-1, with 7 bases matching TRBD2. The V gene's germline CDR1 is KGHSY and CDR2 FQNENV. V shed 4 bases, J shed 0 bases, and the junction held 9 bases outside the gene matches. The CDR3 loop spans 17 amino acids. In DNA form, the CDR3 reads TGTGCCAGCAGCCGAGGAGGGCTAGCGGCCTCCTACAATGAGCAGTTCTTC. Translation gives CASSRGGLAASYNEQFF.

The chain has TRBV19 and TRBJ1-4; tentatively, D is TRBD1 (6 bases). The germline CDR1 and CDR2 sequences are LNHDA and SQIVND (reference sequence). This CDR3 is 15 amino acids long. The V gene lost 9 bases and the J gene lost 2 bases, with 16 bases spanning the gap. CDR3 amino acids: CASKDRIATNEKLFF. The CDR3 nucleotides are TGTGCCAGCAAAGACAGGATTGCGACTAATGAAAAACTGTTTTTT.

The chain combines TRBV29-1 with TRBJ2-3, with D unresolved. Germline CDR1 reads SQVTM; CDR2 reads ANQGSEA. Trimming removed 4 bases at V and 3 bases at J, with 5 bases between. CDR3 size: 11 residues. The CDR3, as DNA: TGCAGCGTTGCAGCGACAGATACGCAGTATTTT. It codes for CSVAATDTQYF.

This sequence joins TRBV30 and TRBJ1-2, with D tentatively TRBD1 (6 bases). CDR3 length: 14 residues. The ends were cut back, 0 bases at V and 6 bases at J, with 14 bases in the middle. Germline-derived CDR1 and CDR2 are GTSNPN and SVGIG (reference sequence). CDR3 amino acids: CAWSVHGGPNGYTF. CDR3 sequence (DNA): TGTGCCTGGAGTGTACATGGGGGGCCGAATGGCTACACCTTC.

The chain has TRBV9 and TRBJ1-2, with TRBD1 as a possible D gene (5 bases). V was clipped by 0 bases and J by 4 bases, with 13 bases between them. The germline gives CDR1 SGDLS, CDR2 YYNGEE. The CDR3 is 15 residues long. The CDR3 here is CASSVGGIGPYGYTF. As DNA, the CDR3 is TGTGCCAGCAGCGTAGGGGGGATCGGACCCTATGGCTACACCTTC.

The V and J genes are TRBV12-3 or TRBV12-4 and TRBJ1-2, with 8 positions matching TRBD1. V gave up 1 base and J gave up 12 bases; unmatched junction bases: 4. The CDR3 is made up of 12 amino acids. CDR3 in amino acids: CASSLGDRTHTF. The CDR3 DNA sequence: TGTGCCAGCAGTTTAGGGGACAGGACCCACACCTTC.

This clone turned up a few times. CDR3 sequence reads: CASSSQAYTEAFF. CDR3 sequence (DNA): TGTGCCAGCAGTTCCCAGGCCTACACTGAAGCTTTCTTT. V usage is TRBV27 and J usage is TRBJ1-1, with unresolved D. V dropped 4 bases and J dropped 3 bases, with 9 bases sitting between them. CDR1 and CDR2 (germline): MNHEY, SMNVEV (reference sequence). CDR3 size: 13 residues.

V and J are TRBV6-5 and TRBJ2-3; D is ambiguous. Deletions cut 8 bases from V and 4 bases from J, with 7 bases between. This CDR3 has 11 amino acids. Germline lookup yields CDR1 MNHEY and CDR2 SVGAGI. The CDR3 nucleotides read TGTGCCAGCTCCGTTGCAGATACGCAGTATTTT. It yields the protein CASSVADTQYF.

Remarks on this clone: One junction end does not reproduce the germline sequence, and a read error may be involved. This chain uses TRBV29-1 with TRBJ1-2; D is uncertain. CDR1 SQVTM and CDR2 ANQGSEA come from the germline V gene. The CDR3 contains 13 residues. The CDR3 region has the DNA TGCAGCGTTGAAGATCGGGGTAACCATGGCTACACCTTC. Protein product: CSVEDRGNHGYTF.

The V gene is TRBV25-1, the J gene TRBJ1-2, with 9 bases matching TRBD1. This CDR3 has 15 residues. Trimming removed 8 bases from V and 6 bases from J; junction bases left unmatched: 13. The germline V gene encodes CDR1 MGHDK and CDR2 SYGVNS. The CDR3 DNA sequence: TGTGCCAGCGGGGCACCGAAGGGACAGGGAGATGGCTACACCTTC. Its protein product is CASGAPKGQGDGYTF.

This chain links TRBV12-3 or TRBV12-4 with TRBJ1-1; no reliable D call. This CDR3 comprises 12 residues. With 7 bases removed from V and 11 bases from J, the gap between germline ends came to 17 bases. The chain's CDR3 is CASNRSPQAAFF. The CDR3 DNA is TGTGCCAGCAATAGGTCCCCCCAGGCCGCTTTCTTT.

The chain uses TRBV18 and TRBJ2-7, with 9 bases identical to TRBD1. V shed 3 bases, J shed 0 bases, and the junction held 6 bases outside the gene matches. The V gene's germline CDR1 is KGHSH and CDR2 LQKENI. CDR3 length: 16 residues. This CDR3 is CASSPEDRGGSYEQYF. The CDR3 DNA reads as TGTGCCAGCTCACCGGAGGACAGGGGTGGCTCCTACGAGCAGTACTTC.

The genes are TRBV7-8 and TRBJ2-7; TRBD1 agrees at 9 bases. CDR1 and CDR2 (germline): SGHVS, FQNEAQ. The V segment lost 4 bases and the J segment 4 bases; nucleotides outside the gene matches: 5. The CDR3 length is 14 residues. The CDR3 nucleotides are TGTGCCAGCAGCTCGGACAGGGGCGGGTACGAGCAGTACTTC. It specifies CASSSDRGGYEQYF.